The 15 T cell receptor beta chains presented below share a single source sample, sequenced in a study of T cell repertoires in cytomegalovirus infection (dated by TCRdb to 2018 to 2020). TCRdb records Illumina HiSeq 1500 as the sequencer. The public reads were quality trimmed at Q25 with fastp and then assembled into clones with MiXCR by TCRdb, keeping productive beta chains. Each entry is one CDR3 protein sequence, shown with its most common DNA and genes. A total of 150,000 to 200,000 distinct CDR3 sequences appear in this sample, under 15% of them only once. The ten largest clones represent around 27% of the sample. Input material: PBMCs. These receptors all come from a human donor in good health (CMV status not recorded). Some clones in this sample may be carry-over from other donors' samples.

This clonotype came up a few times. The chain employs TRBV6-2 or TRBV6-3 and TRBJ2-1; D remains ambiguous. CDR1 and CDR2 from the germline V gene are MNHEY and SVGEGT. Trimming stripped 8 bases from V and 12 bases from J, with 17 bases between. The CDR3 runs to 12 residues. The CDR3 sequence is CASSSGSPGQFF. In DNA, the CDR3 is TGTGCCAGCTCCTCCGGGTCGCCAGGGCAGTTCTTC.

This clonotype was recorded at least ten times. The genes are TRBV7-2 and TRBJ2-7; the match to TRBD1 covers 8 bases. The CDR3 runs 14 residues. Germline CDR1 SGHTA, CDR2 FQGNSA. V lost 6 bases, J lost 4 bases, and 8 bases stayed unmatched. The CDR3 here is CASSPIQGAYEQYF. CDR3 sequence (DNA): TGTGCCAGCAGTCCCATCCAGGGGGCGTACGAGCAGTACTTC.

The CDR3 spells CASSQTTAPTNEKLFF. The CDR3 DNA reads as TGTGCCAGCAGCCAGACCACCGCACCAACTAATGAAAAACTGTTTTTT. The rearrangement links TRBV13 to TRBJ1-4, with no clear D. Germline V gene lookup returns CDR1 PRHDT and CDR2 FYEKMQ (reference sequence). The CDR3 totals 16 residues. V was clipped by 5 bases and J by 0 bases, with 13 bases between them.

Ten or more counts support this clonotype. The CDR3 nucleotides read TGTGCCAGCAGTACTCGACAGGGGAGCAAAAACATTCAGTACTTC. Translation: CASSTRQGSKNIQYF. The chain has TRBV6-5 and TRBJ2-4; 8 bases map to TRBD1. The CDR3 extends over 15 amino acids. Trimming removed 5 bases from V and 3 bases from J; junction bases left unmatched: 6. The germline CDR1 and CDR2 sequences are MNHEY and SVGAGI.

This clonotype was observed a handful of times. The chain carries TRBV5-1 and TRBJ2-5, with D possibly matching TRBD2 (6 bases). Trimming cost V 7 bases and J 0 bases, with 10 bases left between them. The CDR3 has 13 residues. Germline assignment: CDR1 SGHRS and CDR2 YFSETQ. CDR3 protein: CASGRDYQETQYF. DNA for the CDR3: TGCGCCAGCGGCCGGGACTACCAAGAGACCCAGTACTTC.

The V call is TRBV25-1, the J call TRBJ1-4; 7 bases are shared with TRBD1. Per germline, CDR1 MGHDK and CDR2 SYGVNS. Trimming removed 8 bases from V and 0 bases from J; junction bases left unmatched: 15. This CDR3 contains 18 residues. DNA for the CDR3: TGTGCCAGCGGTTGGGTGAAGACAGGGTTAGCAACTAATGAAAAACTGTTTTTT. This encodes CASGWVKTGLATNEKLFF.

There are a few counts of this clonotype. The chain uses TRBV20-1 and TRBJ2-5; 9 nucleotides line up with TRBD2. The germline gives CDR1 DFQATT, CDR2 SNEGSKA (reference sequence). V shed 0 bases and J 5 bases; nucleotides not matched to a gene: 10. The CDR3 is 16 amino acids. Here the CDR3 DNA reads TGCAGTGCTAGAGATTCAGCGGGAGGACTCCGGGAGACCCAGTACTTC. This sequence encodes CSARDSAGGLRETQYF.

This clonotype has a handful of counts. The chain recombines TRBV6-2 or TRBV6-3 with TRBJ2-1, with 13 positions matching TRBD2. The junction had 9 bases not matched to a gene; V was cut back by 5 bases and J by 8 bases. Germline CDR1 is MNHEY and CDR2 is SVGEGT. The CDR3 is made up of 16 amino acids. CDR3 sequence reads: CASSRSGTSGIYEQFF. CDR3 sequence (DNA): TGTGCCAGCAGTCGGTCAGGGACTAGCGGGATTTATGAGCAGTTCTTC.

The rearrangement links TRBV5-4 to TRBJ2-5; D unresolved. The CDR3 runs to 13 residues. The germline CDR1 and CDR2 sequences are SGHNT and YYREEE (reference sequence). Trimming shortened V by 0 bases and J by 2 bases, and 5 bases separated the two germline ends. The CDR3 DNA sequence: TGTGCCAGCAGCTTGGAGCCTCAAGAGACCCAGTACTTC. The encoded protein is CASSLEPQETQYF.

This clonotype has at least ten counts. This chain uses TRBV7-9 with TRBJ2-7; tentatively, D is TRBD1 (6 bases). Trimming stripped 5 bases from V and 0 bases from J, with 11 bases between. The germline V gene has CDR1 SEHNR and CDR2 FQNEAQ (reference sequence). This CDR3 is 14 amino acids long. CDR3 amino acids: CASSQRDNSYEQYF. CDR3 DNA sequence: TGTGCCAGCAGCCAAAGGGACAACTCCTACGAGCAGTACTTC.

The CDR3 here is CASTKYVRAMNTEAFF. In DNA, the CDR3 is TGTGCCAGCACCAAATACGTTAGGGCGATGAACACTGAAGCTTTCTTT. The chain links TRBV28 to TRBJ1-1; D unresolved. V lost 7 bases and J 0 bases, leaving 18 bases between the germline ends. Germline V gives CDR1 MDHEN, CDR2 SYDVKM. This CDR3 has 16 amino acids.

This clonotype occurred many times. This chain connects TRBV11-1 to TRBJ2-1; TRBD2 agrees at 8 bases. The germline V gene has CDR1 SGHAT and CDR2 FQDESV (reference sequence). With 2 bases clipped from V and 4 bases from J, the junction kept 4 bases outside the gene matches. The length of the CDR3 is 15 residues. CDR3: CASSLLAGPYNEQFF. The CDR3 DNA sequence: TGTGCCAGCAGCTTACTAGCGGGCCCTTACAATGAGCAGTTCTTC.

The chain has TRBV6-2 or TRBV6-3 and TRBJ2-2, with 8 bases matching TRBD1. The V and J ends lost 3 bases and 5 bases, in that order; junction bases with no gene match: 8. Germline assignment: CDR1 MNHEY and CDR2 SVGEGT. The CDR3 consists of 16 residues. CDR3 DNA: TGTGCCAGCAGTTATTACGGACAGGGCGGGACCGGGGAGCTGTTTTTT. Translating it yields CASSYYGQGGTGELFF.

This clonotype was seen only a few times. The chain links TRBV28 to TRBJ2-1; D may be TRBD2 (5 bases). V lost 3 bases, J lost 6 bases, and 15 bases lay in between. Germline values: CDR1 MDHEN, CDR2 SYDVKM. The CDR3 runs 15 residues. The chain's CDR3 is CASSLSLAAGNEQFF. CDR3 DNA sequence: TGTGCCAGCAGTTTGAGTCTAGCCGCCGGCAATGAGCAGTTCTTC.

The chain is built from TRBV18 and TRBJ1-1; no definite D call. V was trimmed by 0 bases and J by 2 bases, leaving 10 bases between them. Germline V CDR1 and CDR2: KGHSH, LQKENI. This CDR3 is 15 amino acids long. DNA of the CDR3: TGTGCCAGCTCACCACCACTCAAGAAAAACACTGAAGCTTTCTTT. Protein product: CASSPPLKKNTEAFF. The whole variable domain, remainder taken from reference TRBV18 and TRBJ1-1, is NAGVMQNPRHLVRRRGQEARLRCSPMKGHSHVYWYRQLPEEGLKFMVYLQKENIIDESGMPKERFSAEFPKEGPSILRIQQVVRGDSAAYFCASSPPLKKNTEAFFGQGTRLTVV.